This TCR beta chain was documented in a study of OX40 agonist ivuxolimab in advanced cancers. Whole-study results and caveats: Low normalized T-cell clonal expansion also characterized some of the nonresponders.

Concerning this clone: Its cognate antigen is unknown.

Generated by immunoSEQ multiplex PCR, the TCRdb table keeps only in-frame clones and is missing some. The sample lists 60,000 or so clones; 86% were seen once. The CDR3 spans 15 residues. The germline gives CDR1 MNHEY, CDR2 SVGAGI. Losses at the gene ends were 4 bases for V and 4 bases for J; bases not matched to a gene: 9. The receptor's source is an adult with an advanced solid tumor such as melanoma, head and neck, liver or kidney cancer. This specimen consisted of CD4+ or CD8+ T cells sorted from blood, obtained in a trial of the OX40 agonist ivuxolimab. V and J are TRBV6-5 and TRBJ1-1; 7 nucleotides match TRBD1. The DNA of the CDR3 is TGTGCCAGCAGTTTCACGGGACAGCCCCCCACTGAAGCTTTCTTT. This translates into CASSFTGQPPTEAFF.